Below, 32 T cell receptor beta chains from the same sample are listed, as sequenced in a study of monozygotic twins with cystic fibrosis. TCRdb's copy holds only in-frame clones and misses some; the assay was immunoSEQ multiplex PCR. The repertoire has over 30,000 clones, approximately 90% of them found once; the top ten carry around 0.19%. The sample taken for sequencing was blood. The receptor set was obtained from a boy aged 2-9 years with cystic fibrosis.

Written as DNA, the CDR3 is TGTGCCAGCAGCTTAGGGCTAGCGGGGGTCCCATATAAGCAGTACTTC. This gives the protein CASSLGLAGVPYKQYF. This chain links TRBV7-2 with TRBJ2-7; 10 bases agree with TRBD2. This CDR3 has 16 amino acids. The ends lost 1 base at V and 8 bases at J; junction bases unmatched: 11. Germline values: CDR1 SGHTA, CDR2 FQGNSA. Together with reference TRBV7-2 and TRBJ2-7, the CDR3 gives the full variable domain: GAGVSQSPSNKVTEKGKDVELRCDPISGHTALYWYRQSLGQGLEFLIYFQGNSAPDKSGLPSDRFSAERTGGSVSTLTIQRTQQEDSAVYLCASSLGLAGVPYKQYFGPGTRLTVT.

The J gene is TRBJ2-3, the V gene TRBV11-3; the D gene is possibly TRBD1 (6 bases). The V end was cut by 5 bases, the J end by 8 bases, with 14 bases between. This CDR3 has 13 amino acids. The V gene's germline CDR1 is SGHNT and CDR2 YENEEA. The CDR3 DNA sequence: TGTGCCAGCAGCGAAAGACAGGCCGGTACGCAGTATTTT. This encodes CASSERQAGTQYF.

The chain links TRBV29-1 to TRBJ1-2; TRBD1 is a possible D gene (6 bases). The ends were cut back, 8 bases at V and 3 bases at J, with 16 bases in the middle. CDR1 SQVTM and CDR2 ANQGSEA come from the germline V gene. The CDR3 length is 13 residues. In DNA, the CDR3 is TGCAGCATACACAGGGCTGTGGACTATGGCTACACCTTC. Its protein product is CSIHRAVDYGYTF.

The chain employs TRBV9 and TRBJ1-6; D call uncertain. Trimming pared 4 bases from V and 7 bases from J, leaving 15 bases between. This CDR3 comprises 15 residues. Germline loops: CDR1 SGDLS, CDR2 YYNGEE. The CDR3 coding sequence is TGTGCCAGCAGCATGGTCGGGGTTCGAAATTCACCCCTCCACTTT. This sequence encodes CASSMVGVRNSPLHF. The full variable domain, its missing parts supplied by reference TRBV9 and TRBJ1-6, is DSGVTQTPKHLITATGQRVTLRCSPRSGDLSVYWYQQSLDQGLQFLIQYYNGEERAKGNILERFSAQQFPDLHSELNLSSLELGDSALYFCASSMVGVRNSPLHFGNGTRLTVT.

V and J are TRBV5-6 and TRBJ1-4; tentative D call: TRBD1 (5 bases). Germline values: CDR1 SGHDT, CDR2 YYEEEE. V lost 3 bases to trimming and J lost 8 bases, with 14 bases between them. CDR3 length: 14 residues. Here the CDR3 reads CASSSPGPGEKLFF. The CDR3 region has the DNA TGTGCCAGCAGCTCCCCAGGGCCCGGGGAAAAACTGTTTTTT.

The rearrangement uses TRBV18 and TRBJ1-3, with 10 bases lining up with TRBD1. CDR3 length equals 16 residues. Unmatched junction bases numbered 4, after V lost 1 base and J lost 4 bases. Germline V lookup: CDR1 KGHSH, CDR2 LQKENI. The CDR3 sequence: CASSPLGTGDGNTIYF. In nucleotides, the CDR3 is TGTGCCAGCTCACCACTGGGGACAGGGGACGGAAACACCATATATTTT.

V usage is TRBV19 and J usage is TRBJ2-6, with TRBD1 identical over 8 bases. V was clipped by 5 bases and J by 6 bases; unmatched bases: 3. Germline V gene data show CDR1 as LNHDA and CDR2 as SQIVND (reference sequence). This CDR3 spans 14 amino acids. The CDR3 is CASSPGGEANVLTF. The CDR3 DNA reads as TGTGCCAGTAGTCCAGGGGGCGAGGCCAACGTCCTGACTTTC. Full variable domain (remainder filled in from reference TRBV19 and TRBJ2-6): DGGITQSPKYLFRKEGQNVTLSCEQNLNHDAMYWYRQDPGQGLRLIYYSQIVNDFQKGDIAEGYSVSREKKESFPLTVTSAQKNPTAFYLCASSPGGEANVLTFGAGSRLTVL.

This chain links TRBV6-5 with TRBJ2-3; TRBD1 matches at 9 bases. J gave up 5 bases and V 2 bases, and 2 bases lay outside the gene matches. The CDR3 runs 14 residues. Germline CDR1 MNHEY, CDR2 SVGAGI. In DNA form, the CDR3 reads TGTGCCAGCAGTTACGGGACAGGGTTAGATACGCAGTATTTT. Amino acids: CASSYGTGLDTQYF.

V is TRBV6-5 and J is TRBJ1-6; the D is unclear. This CDR3 contains 14 residues. V gave up 2 bases and J gave up 6 bases, with 8 bases separating them. The germline V gene encodes CDR1 MNHEY and CDR2 SVGAGI. The CDR3 region has the DNA TGTGCCAGCAGTTACGTTGTCGGTAATTCACCCCTCCACTTT. Residues: CASSYVVGNSPLHF.

The chain has TRBV5-4 and TRBJ2-5; 12 bases align to TRBD1. The length of the CDR3 is 17 residues. V was clipped by 4 bases and J by 5 bases; unmatched bases: 12. CDR1 and CDR2 (germline): SGHNT, YYREEE (reference sequence). The CDR3 here is CASSRSDWDRGRETQYF. In DNA form, the CDR3 reads TGTGCCAGCAGCCGCTCAGACTGGGACAGGGGGCGGGAGACCCAGTACTTC. Using reference TRBV5-4 and TRBJ2-5 for the parts outside the CDR3, the full variable domain is ETGVTQSPTHLIKTRGQQVTLRCSSQSGHNTVSWYQQALGQGPQFIFQYYREEENGRGNFPPRFSGLQFPNYSSELNVNALELDDSALYLCASSRSDWDRGRETQYFGPGTRLLVL.

V and J are TRBV4-2 and TRBJ2-3, with 14 bases that match TRBD2. The germline V gene has CDR1 LGHNA and CDR2 YNFKEQ. V lost 4 bases and J lost 0; bases outside the gene matches: 6. The CDR3 sequence is 18 residues long. CDR3 nucleotide sequence: TGTGCCAGCAGCCCTGGACTAGCGGGGGGTCCTAGCACAGATACGCAGTATTTT. Protein product: CASSPGLAGGPSTDTQYF.

The chain combines TRBV11-3 with TRBJ2-3; 8 bases agree with TRBD2. The CDR3 consists of 15 residues. Germline trimming cut 3 bases from V and 6 bases from J; bases unmatched to any gene: 8. Germline V CDR1 and CDR2: SGHNT, YENEEA. CDR3 region: CASSLGGGNFDTQYF. CDR3 DNA: TGTGCCAGCAGCTTGGGCGGGGGGAACTTTGATACGCAGTATTTT.

The rearrangement links TRBV7-9 to TRBJ1-6, with D uncertain. The CDR3 sequence is 16 residues long. V was pared by 5 bases and J by 0 bases, with 11 bases between. Per the germline V gene, CDR1 is SEHNR and CDR2 is FQNEAQ (reference sequence). The CDR3 coding sequence is TGTGCCAGCAGCCTGTTGGGGAGCTCCTATAATTCACCCCTCCACTTT. Amino acids: CASSLLGSSYNSPLHF. Supplemented by reference TRBV7-9 and TRBJ1-6, the full variable domain reads DTGVSQNPRHKITKRGQNVTFRCDPISEHNRLYWYRQTLGQGPEFLTYFQNEAQLEKSRLLSDRFSAERPKGSFSTLEIQRTEQGDSAMYLCASSLLGSSYNSPLHFGNGTRLTVT.

J is TRBJ1-2 and V is TRBV29-1; maybe TRBD1 (6 bases). The germline gives CDR1 SQVTM, CDR2 ANQGSEA. Trimming removed 4 bases at V and 4 bases at J, with 16 bases between. The CDR3 contains 14 residues. In nucleotides, the CDR3 is TGCAGCGTTGTTGGGGACACTCGGGGCTATGGCTACACCTTC. Its translation is CSVVGDTRGYGYTF.

The genes are TRBV4-1 and TRBJ1-6, with D possibly being TRBD1 (6 bases). In germline, CDR1 is MGHRA, CDR2 YSYEKL. The CDR3 extends over 17 amino acids. V lost 2 bases, J lost 7 bases, and 18 bases lay in between. Here the CDR3 reads CASSQITPDRWNSPLHF. In DNA, the CDR3 is TGCGCCAGCAGCCAAATAACCCCGGACAGATGGAATTCACCCCTCCACTTT.

The CDR3: CASGLVSGGTEAFF. The CDR3 nucleotides are TGTGCTAGTGGTTTGGTATCAGGAGGGACTGAAGCTTTCTTT. The genes are TRBV12-5 and TRBJ1-1; D ambiguous. V was cut by 0 bases and J by 5 bases, with 10 bases left in between. Per germline, CDR1 LGHNT and CDR2 FRNRAP. The CDR3 sequence is 14 residues long. The variable domain in full, with the rest retrieved from reference TRBV12-5 and TRBJ1-1, is DARVTQTPRHKVTEMGQEVTMRCQPILGHNTVFWYRQTMMQGLELLAYFRNRAPLDDSGMPKDRFSAEMPDATLATLKIQPSEPRDSAVYFCASGLVSGGTEAFFGQGTRLTVV.

This sequence joins TRBV13 and TRBJ1-1, with 8 bases matching TRBD1. Trimming took 6 bases from V and 5 from J; bases not matched to a gene: 14. The CDR3 extends over 16 amino acids. CDR1 and CDR2 (germline): PRHDT, FYEKMQ (reference sequence). This chain's CDR3 is CASRQTGEFMGTEAFF. DNA of the CDR3: TGTGCCAGCAGACAGACAGGGGAGTTTATGGGGACTGAAGCTTTCTTT.

The chain couples TRBV20-1 to TRBJ2-7; a possible D gene is TRBD2 (5 bases). Trimming took off 6 bases at V and 7 bases at J, with 13 bases between the two ends. The V gene's germline CDR1 is DFQATT and CDR2 SNEGSKA (reference sequence). CDR3 length: 11 residues. DNA of the CDR3: TGCAGTGCCGGACGAGGCGGGGAGCAGTACTTC. This sequence encodes CSAGRGGEQYF.

The V gene is TRBV9, the J gene TRBJ1-2; 9 bases are a match to TRBD1. CDR1 SGDLS and CDR2 YYNGEE come from the germline V gene. This CDR3 spans 13 amino acids. With V trimmed by 4 bases and J by 8 bases, 6 bases remained unmatched. DNA for the CDR3: TGTGCCAGCAGCCCCCGGGACAGGGCGGGCTACACCTTC. Protein: CASSPRDRAGYTF.

The gene calls are TRBV18 and TRBJ1-1; D gene unclear. CDR1 is KGHSH and CDR2 is LQKENI in the germline V gene. The CDR3 has 16 residues. Trimming took 0 bases from V and 4 from J, leaving 15 bases between them. The CDR3 nucleotides are TGTGCCAGCTCACCACCGTCGGGCAGGAGAGGCACTGAAGCTTTCTTT. Encoded protein: CASSPPSGRRGTEAFF.

The CDR3 loop reads CASRKDSSGANVLTF. The CDR3 DNA is TGTGCCAGCAGGAAGGACAGCTCTGGGGCCAACGTCCTGACTTTC. J is TRBJ2-6 and V is TRBV2; tentatively, D is TRBD1 (6 bases). Germline lookup yields CDR1 SNHLY and CDR2 FYNNEI. Trimming cost V 6 bases and J 0 bases, with 9 bases left between them. This CDR3 contains 15 residues.

This clone has more than one count but fewer than ten. The CDR3 region is CASSPGPKADGYTF. CDR3 sequence (DNA): TGTGCCAGCAGCCCAGGACCTAAAGCGGATGGCTACACCTTC. This chain links TRBV5-6 with TRBJ1-2; the D is unclear. Germline values: CDR1 SGHDT, CDR2 YYEEEE. CDR3 length: 14 residues. V was shortened by 4 bases and J by 6 bases, with 16 bases between the two germline ends. Full variable domain (outside the CDR3, taken from reference TRBV5-6 and TRBJ1-2): DAGVTQSPTHLIKTRGQQVTLRCSPKSGHDTVSWYQQALGQGPQFIFQYYEEEERQRGNFPDRFSGHQFPNYSSELNVNALLLGDSALYLCASSPGPKADGYTFGSGTRLTVV.

The chain recombines TRBV6-1 with TRBJ1-1; D not certain. There are 11 residues in the CDR3. Per the germline V gene, CDR1 is MNHNS and CDR2 is SASEGT. V was cut by 5 bases and J by 10 bases, with 11 bases left in between. CDR3 DNA: TGTGCCAGCAGTACACAAGGGAGAGCTTTCTTT. This sequence encodes CASSTQGRAFF.

The chain combines TRBV10-3 with TRBJ1-1, with 11 bases that match TRBD1. Looked up from germline, CDR1 is ENHRY and CDR2 is SYGVKD. V shed 5 bases and J 0 bases; nucleotides not matched to a gene: 11. The CDR3 contains 18 residues. CDR3 region: CAISSPGTGGFMNTEAFF. The CDR3, as DNA: TGTGCCATCAGTTCACCCGGGACAGGGGGTTTTATGAACACTGAAGCTTTCTTT.

The V gene is TRBV29-1, the J gene TRBJ1-2; 8 bases fit TRBD1. This CDR3 has 13 amino acids. The V gene's germline CDR1 is SQVTM and CDR2 ANQGSEA. Trimming took 3 bases from V and 4 from J; bases not matched to a gene: 4. CDR3 sequence: CSVDGQGFYGYTF. The DNA for the CDR3 is TGCAGCGTTGATGGACAGGGCTTCTATGGCTACACCTTC.

This chain connects TRBV5-1 to TRBJ2-3; 14 bases are shared with TRBD2. Germline V gene data show CDR1 as SGHRS and CDR2 as YFSETQ. V dropped 3 bases and J dropped 2; count of bases not matched to a gene: 2. The CDR3 runs 16 residues. In nucleotides, the CDR3 is TGCGCCAGCAGCTGGACTAGCGGGGGGAACACAGATACGCAGTATTTT. Its protein is CASSWTSGGNTDTQYF.

This rearrangement joins TRBV25-1 to TRBJ2-6, with D tentatively TRBD1 (6 bases). V shed 4 bases and J shed 2 bases, with 12 bases lying between them. The CDR3 contains 16 residues. Looked up from germline, CDR1 is MGHDK and CDR2 is SYGVNS. CDR3 protein: CASSGPGETGANVLTF. CDR3 DNA sequence: TGTGCCAGCAGTGGGCCAGGGGAAACTGGGGCCAACGTCCTGACTTTC.

This rearrangement joins TRBV2 to TRBJ1-4; 9 nucleotides line up with TRBD1. V shed 4 bases, J shed 1 base, and the junction held 4 bases outside the gene matches. Germline-derived CDR1 and CDR2 are SNHLY and FYNNEI. The CDR3 is 16 amino acids. Here the CDR3 DNA reads TGTGCCAGCAGTGGACAGGGGGGAAAAACTAATGAAAAACTGTTTTTT. Translation: CASSGQGGKTNEKLFF.

This chain links TRBV6-5 with TRBJ2-6, with D possibly TRBD1 on 5 matching bases. Trimming pared 2 bases from V and 1 base from J, leaving 9 bases between. The CDR3 consists of 16 residues. CDR1 and CDR2 (germline): MNHEY, SVGAGI. The DNA of the CDR3 is TGTGCCAGCAGTTACGCGAAGGGGTCTGGGGCCAACGTCCTGACTTTC. Translating it yields CASSYAKGSGANVLTF.

V and J are TRBV6-5 and TRBJ2-7; 10 positions match TRBD2. The germline CDR1 and CDR2 sequences are MNHEY and SVGAGI. J was trimmed by 0 bases and V by 6 bases; bases with no gene match: 5. This CDR3 spans 15 amino acids. CDR3 sequence (DNA): TGTGCCAGCAGCCAACTAGCGGGGCCCTCCTACGAGCAGTACTTC. Its protein is CASSQLAGPSYEQYF.

The chain's CDR3 is CASSLAGQTIAEAFF. As DNA, the CDR3 is TGTGCCAGCAGCTTAGCAGGACAGACAATCGCTGAAGCTTTCTTT. The rearrangement links TRBV11-3 to TRBJ1-1, with a possible D match to TRBD1 (6 bases). V was clipped by 1 base and J by 6 bases, with 15 bases between them. The CDR3 consists of 15 residues. The germline CDR1 and CDR2 sequences are SGHNT and YENEEA.

V gene TRBV5-1 combines with J gene TRBJ1-1, with 9 bases lining up with TRBD1. Germline V CDR1 and CDR2: SGHRS, YFSETQ. V was pared by 4 bases and J by 1 base, with 5 bases of the junction left unmatched. CDR3 size: 15 residues. The CDR3 DNA reads TGCGCCAGCAGCCGGGAGACAGGGGGGAACACTGAAGCTTTCTTT. Its translation: CASSRETGGNTEAFF.